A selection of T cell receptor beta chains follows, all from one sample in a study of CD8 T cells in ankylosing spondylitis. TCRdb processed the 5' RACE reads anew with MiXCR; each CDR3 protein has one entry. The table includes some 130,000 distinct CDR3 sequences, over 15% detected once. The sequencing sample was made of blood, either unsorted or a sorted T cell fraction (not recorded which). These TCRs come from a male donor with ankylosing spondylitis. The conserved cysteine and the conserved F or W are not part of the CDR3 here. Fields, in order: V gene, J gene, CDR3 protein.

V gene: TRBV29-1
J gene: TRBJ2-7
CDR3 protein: SVAGHVSYEQY

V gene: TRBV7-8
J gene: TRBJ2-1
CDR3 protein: ASSLQPGGVPEQF

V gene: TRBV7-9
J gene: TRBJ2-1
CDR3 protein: ASSPPLRVGEQF

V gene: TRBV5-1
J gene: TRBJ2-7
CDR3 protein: ASSPQEFTYEQY

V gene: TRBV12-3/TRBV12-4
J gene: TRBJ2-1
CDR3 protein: ASSLGGISYNEQF

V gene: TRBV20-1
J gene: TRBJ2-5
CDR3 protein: SASRAREETQY

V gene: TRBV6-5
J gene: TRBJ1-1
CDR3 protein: ASSYSGQPMNTEAF

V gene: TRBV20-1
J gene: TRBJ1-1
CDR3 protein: SARDRGETEAF

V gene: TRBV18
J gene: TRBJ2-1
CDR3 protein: ASSIPGQARHEQF

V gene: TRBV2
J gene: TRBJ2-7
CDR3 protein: ASSDQGGIYEQY

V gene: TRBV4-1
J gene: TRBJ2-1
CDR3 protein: ASSPPGPSNEQF

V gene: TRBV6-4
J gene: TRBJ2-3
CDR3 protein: ASSDNRDTDTQY

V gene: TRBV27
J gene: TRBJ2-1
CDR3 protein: ASSPTSGTYNEQF

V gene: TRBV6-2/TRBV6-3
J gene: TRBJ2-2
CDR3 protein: ASSPLGFEVLAGDTGELF

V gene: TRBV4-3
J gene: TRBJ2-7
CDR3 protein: ASSQDLGGATVSYEQY

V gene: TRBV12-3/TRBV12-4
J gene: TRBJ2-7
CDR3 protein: ASSLAIGAYEQY

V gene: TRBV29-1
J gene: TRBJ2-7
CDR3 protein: SVEGWGGAYEQY

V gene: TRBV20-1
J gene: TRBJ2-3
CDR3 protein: SAPSGRADTQY

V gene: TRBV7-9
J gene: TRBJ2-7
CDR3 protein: ASSPGTGPYEQY

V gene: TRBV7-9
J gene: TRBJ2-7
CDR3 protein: ASSPFEGSYEQY

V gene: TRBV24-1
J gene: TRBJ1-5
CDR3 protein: ATSNGGYNQPQH

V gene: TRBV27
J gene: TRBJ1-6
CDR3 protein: ASSGVLAFSYNSPLH

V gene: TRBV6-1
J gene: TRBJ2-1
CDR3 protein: ASSETLGSSYNEQF

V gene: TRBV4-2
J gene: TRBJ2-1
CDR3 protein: ASSHTGTSNNEQF

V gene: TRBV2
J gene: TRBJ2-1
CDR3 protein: ASSEALRGTYNEQF

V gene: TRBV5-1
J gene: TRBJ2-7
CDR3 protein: ASSLARSSYEQY

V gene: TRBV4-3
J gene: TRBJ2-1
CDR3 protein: ASSQRKYNEQF

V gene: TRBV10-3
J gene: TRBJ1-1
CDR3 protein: AIRLIDRGETEAF

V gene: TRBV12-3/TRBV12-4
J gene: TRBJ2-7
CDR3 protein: ASSTTDSSYEQY

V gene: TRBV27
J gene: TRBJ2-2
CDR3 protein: ASSLGQNTGELF

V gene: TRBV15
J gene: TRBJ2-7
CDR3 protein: ATSRAVQWEQY

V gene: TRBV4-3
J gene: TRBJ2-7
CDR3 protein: ASSQDTMAVVGGLRGEQY

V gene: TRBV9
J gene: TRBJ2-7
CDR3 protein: ASSVGASGSYEQY

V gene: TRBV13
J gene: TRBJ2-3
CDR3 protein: ASKLRVSGRAADTQY

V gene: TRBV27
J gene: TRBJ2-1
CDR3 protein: ASSLMLAGMDEQF

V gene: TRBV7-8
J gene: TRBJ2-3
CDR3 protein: ASSYPSHGSTDTQY

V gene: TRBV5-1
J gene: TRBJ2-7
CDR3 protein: ASSLVGRVSSYEQY

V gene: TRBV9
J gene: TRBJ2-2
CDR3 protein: ATDEGTGELF

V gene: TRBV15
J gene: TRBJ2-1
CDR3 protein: ATTPHGGGSYNEQF

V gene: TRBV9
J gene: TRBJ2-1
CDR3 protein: ASSDMRGRPHEQF

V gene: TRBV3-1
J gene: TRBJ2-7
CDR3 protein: ASSHPDRDPYEQY

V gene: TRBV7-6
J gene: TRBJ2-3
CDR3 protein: ASSLATAGGTDTQY

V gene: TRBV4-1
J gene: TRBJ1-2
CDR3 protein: ASSQDRGGTNYGYT

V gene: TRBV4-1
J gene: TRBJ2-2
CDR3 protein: ASSQDGVRGQGNTGELF

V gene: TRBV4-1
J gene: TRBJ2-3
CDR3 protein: ASASGITDTQY

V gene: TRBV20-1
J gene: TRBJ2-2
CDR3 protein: SARDYGVNTGELF

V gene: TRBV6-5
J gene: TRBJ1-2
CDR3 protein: ASSSGAWGYT

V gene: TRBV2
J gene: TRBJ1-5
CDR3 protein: ASKGNNQPQH

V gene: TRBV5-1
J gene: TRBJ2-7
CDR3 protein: ASSLEEGFSYEQY

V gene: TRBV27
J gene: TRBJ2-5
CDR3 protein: ASGRFQETQY

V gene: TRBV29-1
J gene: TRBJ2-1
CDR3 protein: SVGGWTSLTYEQF

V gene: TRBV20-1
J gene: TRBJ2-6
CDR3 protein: SARPPYSGANVLT

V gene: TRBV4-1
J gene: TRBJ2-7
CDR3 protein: ASSQEAAGGTYEQY

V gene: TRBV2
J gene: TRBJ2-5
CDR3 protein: ASSELAEAARETQY

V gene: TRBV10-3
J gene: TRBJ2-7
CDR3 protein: AISDRDLGREQY

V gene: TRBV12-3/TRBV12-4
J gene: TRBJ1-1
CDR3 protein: ASTIPLNTEAF

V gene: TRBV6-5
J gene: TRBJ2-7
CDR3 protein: ASSYKRVRIYEQY

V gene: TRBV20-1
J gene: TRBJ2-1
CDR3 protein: SAHDTSSYNEQF

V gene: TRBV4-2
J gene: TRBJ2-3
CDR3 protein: ASSQDRGVDTQY